The 27 T cell receptor beta chains listed next were all sequenced from one sample in a study of CD8 T cells in ankylosing spondylitis. TCRdb analysed the 5' RACE reads with MiXCR anew, one entry per CDR3 protein. Counted here are fewer than 550,000 distinct CDR3 sequences, approximately 5% occurring once; the ten biggest clones make up approximately 3.5%. Whole-study findings and limits: A TCR beta motif of roughly 8 highly homologous variants seemed to mark ankylosing spondylitis blood.

For these TCRs, the target antigens are not known. What was sequenced was blood, either unsorted or a sorted T cell fraction (not recorded which). These receptors were taken from a male donor with ankylosing spondylitis.

This clonotype occurred a few times. The V gene is TRBV11-2, the J gene TRBJ1-2; no clear D. Germline V CDR1 and CDR2: SGHAT, FQNNGV. Trimming shortened V by 0 bases and J by 4 bases, and 18 bases separated the two germline ends. This CDR3 spans 17 amino acids. CDR3 protein: CASSLESYSGKPYGYTF. For the CDR3, the DNA is TGTGCCAGCAGCTTAGAAAGCTACAGCGGAAAACCCTATGGCTACACCTTC.

This clonotype was seen ten or more times. CDR3 nucleotide sequence: TGCAGCGTTGAAGATACAGGAGCCGGGGAGACCCAGTACTTC. The encoded protein is CSVEDTGAGETQYF. V and J are TRBV29-1 and TRBJ2-5; a possible D gene is TRBD1 (5 bases). CDR1 is SQVTM, CDR2 ANQGSEA, per germline. Trimming left V 0 bases short and J 5 bases short, with 13 bases between. The CDR3 runs 14 residues.

This clonotype was recorded many times. The V call is TRBV7-9, the J call TRBJ1-6; 8 bases are a match to TRBD1. The germline gives CDR1 SEHNR, CDR2 FQNEAQ (reference sequence). The CDR3 contains 15 residues. J gave up 7 bases and V 5 bases, and 7 bases lay outside the gene matches. CDR3 amino acids: CASSARQGPNSPLHF. CDR3 DNA: TGTGCCAGCAGCGCCCGACAGGGGCCCAATTCACCCCTCCACTTT.

The chain has TRBV11-2 and TRBJ2-2, with D possibly TRBD2 on 6 matching bases. The ends were cut back, 3 bases at V and 5 bases at J, with 19 bases in the middle. The V gene's germline CDR1 is SGHAT and CDR2 FQNNGV. The CDR3 covers 17 residues. CDR3 nucleotides: TGTGCCAGCAGCTTCGAGGAGGGAGTGGTTGGGACCGGGGAGCTGTTTTTT. Its protein is CASSFEEGVVGTGELFF.

This clonotype was detected ten times or more. The chain couples TRBV27 to TRBJ2-7; possibly TRBD1 or TRBD2 for D (5 bases each). Per the germline V gene, CDR1 is MNHEY and CDR2 is SMNVEV (reference sequence). This CDR3 has 14 residues. Between the trimmed V and J ends, which lost 2 bases and 5 bases, there was a span of 13 bases. CDR3 in amino acids: CASSLTQGVHEQYF. The CDR3, as DNA: TGTGCCAGCAGTTTAACCCAGGGAGTGCACGAGCAGTACTTC.

This clonotype was counted many times. This chain links TRBV7-2 with TRBJ2-3, with 7 bases lining up with TRBD1. Germline lookup yields CDR1 SGHTA and CDR2 FQGNSA. The CDR3 length is 13 residues. V trimming: 5 bases; J trimming: 5 bases; junction bases outside the gene matches: 4. The DNA of the CDR3 is TGTGCCAGCAGCGTCCAGGGGGTAGATACGCAGTATTTT. Protein sequence: CASSVQGVDTQYF.

This clonotype came up many times. This chain links TRBV7-9 with TRBJ1-4; D possibly corresponds to TRBD1 (5 bases). Germline assignment: CDR1 SEHNR and CDR2 FQNEAQ (reference sequence). This CDR3 spans 16 amino acids. Trimming left V 5 bases short and J 5 bases short, with 18 bases between. CDR3 sequence: CASSTGRLLGNEKLFF. Written as DNA, the CDR3 is TGTGCCAGCAGCACGGGACGGCTTCTAGGAAATGAAAAACTGTTTTTT. Using reference TRBV7-9 and TRBJ1-4 for the parts outside the CDR3, the full variable domain is DTGVSQNPRHKITKRGQNVTFRCDPISEHNRLYWYRQTLGQGPEFLTYFQNEAQLEKSRLLSDRFSAERPKGSFSTLEIQRTEQGDSAMYLCASSTGRLLGNEKLFFGSGTQLSVL.

This clonotype appeared many times. This rearrangement joins TRBV5-1 to TRBJ1-1, with D possibly being TRBD1 (6 bases). Trimming stripped 2 bases from V and 1 base from J, with 15 bases between. The germline gives CDR1 SGHRS, CDR2 YFSETQ. The CDR3 loop spans 16 amino acids. The CDR3 nucleotides read TGCGCCAGCAGCTTTCTAAACAGGGCAGAGAACACTGAAGCTTTCTTT. It translates to CASSFLNRAENTEAFF. The full variable domain, with the rest looked up from reference TRBV5-1 and TRBJ1-1, is KAGVTQTPRYLIKTRGQQVTLSCSPISGHRSVSWYQQTPGQGLQFLFEYFSETQRNKGNFPGRFSGRQFSNSRSEMNVSTLELGDSALYLCASSFLNRAENTEAFFGQGTRLTVV.

The V call is TRBV5-1, the J call TRBJ2-5; D possibly corresponds to TRBD1 (6 bases). The V end lost 4 bases, the J end lost 3 bases, and 13 bases lay between the germline ends. The CDR3 contains 14 residues. Germline CDR1 and CDR2: SGHRS and YFSETQ. The CDR3 reads CASSRDTTKETQYF. The CDR3 nucleotides read TGCGCCAGCAGCCGGGACACTACGAAAGAGACCCAGTACTTC.

The table lists this clonotype with many counts. The gene calls are TRBV5-6 and TRBJ2-3; D not resolved. This CDR3 spans 15 amino acids. V was shortened by 2 bases and J by 0 bases, with 10 bases between the two germline ends. Germline V gene data show CDR1 as SGHDT and CDR2 as YYEEEE. The CDR3 sequence: CASSLYPTSTDTQYF. As DNA, the CDR3 is TGTGCCAGCAGCTTATATCCTACTAGCACAGATACGCAGTATTTT.

This clonotype occurred many times. The rearrangement joins TRBV6-2 or TRBV6-3 to TRBJ2-1, with TRBD2 matching over 10 bases. The trim removed 0 bases at V and 3 bases at J, leaving 2 bases unmatched. The CDR3 has 16 amino acids. Germline CDR1 is MNHEY and CDR2 is SVGEGT. This CDR3 reads CASSYSSGRFYNEQFF. DNA for the CDR3: TGTGCCAGCAGTTACTCTAGCGGGAGGTTCTACAATGAGCAGTTCTTC.

In its sample, this clonotype was seen a few times. The chain couples TRBV6-1 to TRBJ2-7; the match to TRBD1 covers 9 bases. CDR3 length: 15 amino acids. The V segment lost 4 bases and the J segment 3 bases; nucleotides outside the gene matches: 7. Germline values: CDR1 MNHNS, CDR2 SASEGT. Here the CDR3 reads CASSVAGTGNYEQYF. CDR3 in DNA: TGTGCCAGCAGTGTAGCCGGGACAGGGAACTACGAGCAGTACTTC.

This clonotype came up many times. As DNA, the CDR3 is TGTGCCAGCAGCATAATCTCGGGACGGCCCTACGAGCAGTACTTC. Its translation: CASSIISGRPYEQYF. This chain connects TRBV7-2 to TRBJ2-7; possibly TRBD1 or TRBD2 for D (5 bases each). The CDR3 runs 15 residues. The ends were cut back, 5 bases at V and 2 bases at J, with 16 bases in the middle. Germline CDR1 is SGHTA and CDR2 is FQGNSA.

The chain employs TRBV20-1 and TRBJ1-4; a possible D gene is TRBD1 (5 bases). The CDR3 has 13 residues. Trimming stripped 6 bases from V and 3 bases from J, with 11 bases between. Germline CDR1 and CDR2: DFQATT and SNEGSKA (reference sequence). The DNA of the CDR3 is TGCAGTGCCGGGGCCAGCCCTAATGAAAAACTGTTTTTT. It translates to CSAGASPNEKLFF.

This clonotype was detected a few times. The gene calls are TRBV4-3 and TRBJ2-5; 14 bases fit TRBD2. Germline CDR1 LGHNA, CDR2 YSLEER. This CDR3 comprises 17 residues. Trimming at V came to 5 bases and at J to 5 bases, leaving 10 bases not matched to a gene. The CDR3, as DNA: TGCGCCAGCAGCAGGCGCACCGGGACTAGCGGGAGCGAGACCCAGTACTTC. Translating it yields CASSRRTGTSGSETQYF.

This clonotype was detected a few times. The chain employs TRBV6-2 or TRBV6-3 and TRBJ2-3; no clear D gene. The CDR3 length is 14 residues. V was trimmed by 6 bases and J by 3 bases, leaving 13 bases between them. Germline CDR1 and CDR2: MNHEY and SVGEGT. This CDR3 reads CASRGPGGTDTQYF. CDR3 sequence (DNA): TGTGCCAGCAGAGGCCCGGGTGGGACAGATACGCAGTATTTT.

This clonotype has a handful of counts. The genes are TRBV7-2 and TRBJ2-7, with TRBD1 as a possible D gene (6 bases). Between the trimmed V and J ends, which lost 5 bases and 2 bases, there was a span of 16 bases. The CDR3 runs 15 residues. Per the germline V gene, CDR1 is SGHTA and CDR2 is FQGNSA. CDR3 residues: CASSLYPGDTYEQYF. CDR3 nucleotides: TGTGCCAGCAGCCTTTATCCCGGGGACACCTACGAGCAGTACTTC. Full variable domain (outside the CDR3, taken from reference TRBV7-2 and TRBJ2-7): GAGVSQSPSNKVTEKGKDVELRCDPISGHTALYWYRQSLGQGLEFLIYFQGNSAPDKSGLPSDRFSAERTGGSVSTLTIQRTQQEDSAVYLCASSLYPGDTYEQYFGPGTRLTVT.

This clonotype appeared many times. The chain is built from TRBV5-1 and TRBJ1-1; D may be TRBD1 (5 bases). This CDR3 has 16 residues. V lost 4 bases and J 0 bases, leaving 16 bases between the germline ends. Germline assignment: CDR1 SGHRS and CDR2 YFSETQ. The CDR3 here is CASSPNMGRLNTEAFF. The CDR3 DNA sequence: TGCGCCAGCAGCCCTAATATGGGACGGCTGAACACTGAAGCTTTCTTT.

This chain joins TRBV27 and TRBJ2-7; no clear D. This CDR3 contains 14 residues. Trimming pared 8 bases from V and 1 base from J, leaving 15 bases between. CDR1 is MNHEY, CDR2 SMNVEV, per germline (reference sequence). Here the CDR3 DNA reads TGTGCCAGCGCCCGACCGGGTTTTTCCTACGAGCAGTACTTC. This codes for CASARPGFSYEQYF.

The V call is TRBV20-1, the J call TRBJ1-5; 8 bases match TRBD1. Germline loops: CDR1 DFQATT, CDR2 SNEGSKA (reference sequence). The CDR3 has 13 amino acids. V was pared by 4 bases and J by 2 bases, with 1 base of the junction left unmatched. The CDR3 sequence is CSAIQGGNQPQHF. The CDR3 DNA reads TGCAGTGCTATACAGGGGGGCAATCAGCCCCAGCATTTT.

This clonotype was observed at least ten times. V gene TRBV5-1 combines with J gene TRBJ2-5; D could derive from TRBD1 or TRBD2 (5 bases each). The V gene lost 3 bases and the J gene lost 5 bases, with 11 bases spanning the gap. CDR3 length equals 13 residues. Germline V gives CDR1 SGHRS, CDR2 YFSETQ. CDR3 loop: CASSWDQPETQYF. CDR3 DNA: TGCGCCAGCAGCTGGGACCAACCGGAGACCCAGTACTTC.

In this sample, this clonotype turned up many times. J is TRBJ1-2 and V is TRBV7-8; no firm D call. The CDR3 sequence is 16 residues long. Trimming took 1 base from V and 7 from J, leaving 19 bases between them. Germline V CDR1 and CDR2: SGHVS, FQNEAQ. CDR3 coding DNA: TGTGCCAGCAGCTTAGGGAGTCGGGGAAGATGGTCTGGCTACACCTTC. Amino acids: CASSLGSRGRWSGYTF. The variable domain in full, completed from reference TRBV7-8 and TRBJ1-2, reads GAGVSQSPRYKVAKRGQDVALRCDPISGHVSLFWYQQALGQGPEFLTYFQNEAQLDKSGLPSDRFFAERPEGSVSTLKIQRTQQEDSAVYLCASSLGSRGRWSGYTFGSGTRLTVV.

This clonotype was counted ten times or more. CDR3 coding DNA: TGTGCCAGCATGAGGGGATCCACTTTCACAGATACGCAGTATTTT. Translated, it gives CASMRGSTFTDTQYF. The chain uses TRBV6-1 and TRBJ2-3; D may be TRBD1 or TRBD2 (5 bases each). Germline CDR1 and CDR2: MNHNS and SASEGT. The CDR3 contains 15 residues. V lost 7 bases, J lost 2 bases, and 16 bases lay in between.

This clonotype was observed many times. The chain carries TRBV20-1 and TRBJ1-5; D is possibly TRBD1 (6 bases). Germline V gives CDR1 DFQATT, CDR2 SNEGSKA (reference sequence). The V gene lost 1 base and the J gene lost 5 bases, with 9 bases spanning the gap. The CDR3 extends over 13 amino acids. CDR3 protein: CSARAAGDQPQHF. CDR3 sequence (DNA): TGCAGTGCTAGAGCGGCAGGGGATCAGCCCCAGCATTTT.

This clonotype was counted at least ten times. The CDR3 reads CATSDYLVGDTGELFF. Written as DNA, the CDR3 is TGTGCCACCAGTGATTACCTGGTCGGAGACACCGGGGAGCTGTTTTTT. The chain recombines TRBV24-1 with TRBJ2-2; D is ambiguous. CDR1 and CDR2 (germline): KGHDR, SFDVKD. The CDR3 has 16 amino acids. V lost 2 bases and J lost 3, with 12 bases in between.

The table lists this clonotype with many counts. The chain is built from TRBV3-1 and TRBJ1-2; D is possibly TRBD1 (6 bases). CDR3 size: 14 residues. V lost 2 bases to trimming and J lost 6 bases, with 13 bases between them. Germline V CDR1 and CDR2: LGHDT, YNNKEL (reference sequence). The CDR3 spells CASSQRPRGDGYTF. In nucleotides, the CDR3 is TGTGCCAGCAGCCAAAGACCCAGGGGAGATGGCTACACCTTC.

This clonotype was observed at least ten times. The V gene is TRBV12-3 or TRBV12-4, the J gene TRBJ2-1, with 10 nucleotides matching TRBD1. With V trimmed by 1 base and J by 7 bases, 13 bases remained unmatched. The CDR3 sequence is 18 residues long. The CDR3 region is CASSLVKPGQGNGNEQFF. The CDR3 DNA sequence: TGTGCCAGCAGTTTAGTGAAGCCGGGACAGGGGAACGGGAATGAGCAGTTCTTC.